The present entry profiles one TCR beta chain with its context. TCRdb analysed the 5' RACE reads with MiXCR anew, one entry per CDR3 protein. The repertoire consists of roughly 89,000 distinct CDR3 sequences, with approximately 15% occurring once and the leading ten covering about 43%. V was pared by 5 bases and J by 9 bases, with 13 bases between. Germline loops: CDR1 MNHEY, CDR2 SVGAGI. The CDR3 extends over 13 amino acids. The data derive from a study of T-cell memory formation after mild COVID-19. The rearrangement links TRBV6-5 to TRBJ2-2; tentatively, D is TRBD1 (7 bases). The sample consisted of PBMCs or a T cell subset sorted from them (not recorded which). The TCR sequence derives from a man between 18 and 35 years old who had mild COVID-19 (a few samples of this study predate the infection). Cell type and time point are not known. This CDR3 reads CASSNQGGRELFF. The CDR3, as DNA: TGTGCCAGCAGTAACCAGGGGGGCCGGGAGCTGTTTTTT.